The rows below give T cell receptor beta chains drawn from one sample of a study of shared clonotypes between healthy human individuals. Data came from immunoSEQ multiplex PCR; TCRdb stores just in-frame clones and leaves some out. The repertoire has just over 2,000,000 clones, about 95% of them found once; the top ten carry 0.9% to 1.4%. Sequencing was carried out using naive CD8+ T cells sorted from blood. The receptors were gathered from a man younger than 35 in good health. The CDR3 runs from the conserved cysteine through the conserved F or W. D genes are given only for firm matches. For some rows the clone size is stated as once, few or many, or as a class when expanded; others skip it.

abundance: once; v_gene: TRBV4-1; j_gene: TRBJ1-1; d_gene: .; CDR3aa: CASSQGSPEAFF; CDR3nt: TGCGCCAGCAGCCAAGGGAGTCCTGAAGCTTTCTTT
abundance: once; v_gene: TRBV7-6; j_gene: TRBJ2-7; d_gene: TRBD1; CDR3aa: CASSSPGQGSEQYF; CDR3nt: TGTGCCAGCAGCTCTCCGGGACAGGGGAGCGAGCAGTACTTC
abundance: .; v_gene: TRBV19; j_gene: TRBJ2-2; d_gene: TRBD1; CDR3aa: CASSIGAGGTGELFF; CDR3nt: TGTGCCAGTAGTATAGGGGCAGGGGGCACCGGGGAGCTGTTTTTT
abundance: .; v_gene: TRBV4-2; j_gene: TRBJ2-3; d_gene: TRBD1; CDR3aa: CASSQGHTGGAGTDTQYF; CDR3nt: TGTGCCAGCAGCCAAGGTCACACAGGGGGCGCAGGGACAGATACGCAGTATTTT
abundance: .; v_gene: TRBV4-1; j_gene: TRBJ2-5; d_gene: .; CDR3aa: CASSQDRTLQETQYF; CDR3nt: TGCGCCAGCAGCCAAGATAGGACTCTGCAAGAGACCCAGTACTTC
abundance: .; v_gene: TRBV4-1; j_gene: TRBJ1-1; d_gene: TRBD1; CDR3aa: CASSQRGTGGMNTEAFF; CDR3nt: TGCGCCAGCAGCCAACGAGGGACAGGGGGAATGAACACTGAAGCTTTCTTT
abundance: .; v_gene: TRBV6-1; j_gene: TRBJ1-5; d_gene: TRBD1; CDR3aa: CASSEYGTGGQQPQHF; CDR3nt: TGTGCCAGCAGTGAATATGGGACAGGGGGACAACAGCCCCAGCATTTT
abundance: .; v_gene: TRBV27; j_gene: TRBJ2-7; d_gene: .; CDR3aa: CASSLDGFTLYEQYF; CDR3nt: TGTGCCAGCAGTTTAGATGGGTTTACGCTATACGAGCAGTACTTC
abundance: .; v_gene: TRBV13; j_gene: TRBJ2-2; d_gene: .; CDR3aa: CASSPNPGELFF; CDR3nt: TGTGCCAGCAGCCCTAACCCCGGGGAGCTGTTTTTT
abundance: .; v_gene: TRBV7-2; j_gene: TRBJ2-7; d_gene: .; CDR3aa: CASSPRASAANSYEQYF; CDR3nt: TGTGCCAGCAGCCCCCGGGCTAGCGCCGCAAATTCCTACGAGCAGTACTTC
abundance: once; v_gene: TRBV4-3; j_gene: TRBJ2-1; d_gene: TRBD2; CDR3aa: CASSPLTSGQGDEQFF; CDR3nt: TGCGCCAGCAGCCCATTGACTAGCGGCCAGGGGGATGAGCAGTTCTTC
abundance: .; v_gene: TRBV9; j_gene: TRBJ2-1; d_gene: .; CDR3aa: CASSVVGLSYNEQFF; CDR3nt: TGTGCCAGCAGCGTTGTCGGCCTCTCCTACAATGAGCAGTTCTTC
abundance: .; v_gene: TRBV19; j_gene: TRBJ1-2; d_gene: .; CDR3aa: CASSIAAGSGGYTF; CDR3nt: TGTGCCAGTAGTATAGCGGCGGGGTCTGGAGGCTACACCTTC
abundance: .; v_gene: TRBV9; j_gene: TRBJ1-4; d_gene: TRBD1; CDR3aa: CASSVGTVNEKLFF; CDR3nt: TGTGCCAGCAGCGTCGGGACAGTAAATGAAAAACTGTTTTTT
abundance: .; v_gene: TRBV27; j_gene: TRBJ1-2; d_gene: .; CDR3aa: CASSLSQGEGYTF; CDR3nt: TGTGCCAGCAGTTTAAGTCAAGGGGAGGGCTACACCTTC
abundance: .; v_gene: TRBV4-1; j_gene: TRBJ1-6; d_gene: TRBD1; CDR3aa: CASSQLGDRANYNSPLHF; CDR3nt: TGCGCCAGCAGCCAACTAGGAGACAGGGCGAACTATAATTCACCCCTCCACTTT
abundance: .; v_gene: TRBV5-4; j_gene: TRBJ2-7; d_gene: TRBD1; CDR3aa: CASSRGQGGFYEQYF; CDR3nt: TGTGCCAGCAGCCGAGGACAGGGGGGCTTTTACGAGCAGTACTTC
abundance: .; v_gene: TRBV5-1; j_gene: TRBJ2-7; d_gene: .; CDR3aa: CASSHGSPYEQYF; CDR3nt: TGCGCCAGCAGCCACGGGAGTCCCTACGAGCAGTACTTC
abundance: .; v_gene: TRBV29-1; j_gene: TRBJ2-2; d_gene: TRBD2; CDR3aa: CSVELAGAFTGELFF; CDR3nt: TGCAGCGTTGAACTAGCGGGAGCTTTCACCGGGGAGCTGTTTTTT
abundance: .; v_gene: TRBV30; j_gene: TRBJ2-7; d_gene: .; CDR3aa: CAWSGAGTYEQYF; CDR3nt: TGTGCCTGGAGTGGTGCCGGGACCTACGAGCAGTACTTC
abundance: once; v_gene: TRBV4-3; j_gene: TRBJ2-1; d_gene: TRBD2; CDR3aa: CASSLFLADYNEQFF; CDR3nt: TGCGCCAGCAGTTTGTTCCTAGCGGACTACAATGAGCAGTTCTTC
abundance: .; v_gene: TRBV2; j_gene: TRBJ1-6; d_gene: TRBD1; CDR3aa: CASSEGVDREDSYNSPLHF; CDR3nt: TGTGCCAGCAGTGAAGGGGTCGACAGGGAAGACTCCTATAATTCACCCCTCCACTTT
abundance: .; v_gene: TRBV7-2; j_gene: TRBJ1-1; d_gene: TRBD1; CDR3aa: CASSSLRGPLTEAFF; CDR3nt: TGTGCCAGCAGCTCTCTCAGGGGGCCACTGACTGAAGCTTTCTTT
abundance: .; v_gene: TRBV7-9; j_gene: TRBJ2-2; d_gene: TRBD1; CDR3aa: CATPGTANTGELFF; CDR3nt: TGTGCCACCCCCGGGACAGCGAACACCGGGGAGCTGTTTTTT
abundance: once; v_gene: TRBV27; j_gene: TRBJ1-2; d_gene: .; CDR3aa: CASSWGSSNYGYTF; CDR3nt: TGTGCCAGCAGTTGGGGCAGTTCCAACTATGGCTACACCTTC
abundance: .; v_gene: TRBV20-1; j_gene: TRBJ2-1; d_gene: .; CDR3aa: CSARQVNEQFF; CDR3nt: TGCAGTGCAAGACAGGTCAATGAGCAGTTCTTC
abundance: .; v_gene: TRBV7-9; j_gene: TRBJ2-3; d_gene: TRBD2; CDR3aa: CASSLVDGGAADTQYF; CDR3nt: TGTGCCAGCAGCTTAGTTGACGGGGGGGCTGCAGATACGCAGTATTTT
abundance: .; v_gene: TRBV7-9; j_gene: TRBJ2-5; d_gene: TRBD2; CDR3aa: CASSPVGSGSETQYF; CDR3nt: TGTGCCAGCAGCCCCGTGGGTAGCGGGAGTGAGACCCAGTACTTC
abundance: .; v_gene: TRBV27; j_gene: TRBJ1-5; d_gene: TRBD1; CDR3aa: CASNPTGGNQPQHF; CDR3nt: TGTGCCAGCAACCCCACAGGGGGGAATCAGCCCCAGCATTTT
abundance: .; v_gene: TRBV4-1; j_gene: TRBJ2-3; d_gene: .; CDR3aa: CASSQERGGLIDTQYF; CDR3nt: TGCGCCAGCAGCCAAGAGAGGGGGGGGCTCATAGATACGCAGTATTTT
abundance: once; v_gene: TRBV5-1; j_gene: TRBJ2-1; d_gene: TRBD2; CDR3aa: CASSWASGGYNEQFF; CDR3nt: TGCGCCAGCAGCTGGGCTAGCGGGGGGTACAATGAGCAGTTCTTC
abundance: .; v_gene: TRBV21-1; j_gene: TRBJ2-7; d_gene: .; CDR3aa: CASSKLDSYYSYEQYF; CDR3nt: TGTGCCAGCAGCAAATTGGACAGCTATTACTCCTACGAGCAGTACTTC
abundance: .; v_gene: TRBV6-6; j_gene: TRBJ2-7; d_gene: TRBD2; CDR3aa: CASSLIRTSEQYEQYF; CDR3nt: TGTGCCAGCAGTTTGATACGGACTAGCGAACAGTACGAGCAGTACTTC
abundance: .; v_gene: TRBV2; j_gene: TRBJ2-7; d_gene: .; CDR3aa: CASSEWRDRSYEQYF; CDR3nt: TGTGCCAGCAGTGAGTGGCGGGACCGCTCCTACGAGCAGTACTTC
abundance: .; v_gene: TRBV4-1; j_gene: TRBJ2-7; d_gene: .; CDR3aa: CASSQNYEQYF; CDR3nt: TGCGCCAGCAGCCAGAACTACGAGCAGTACTTC
abundance: .; v_gene: TRBV6-1; j_gene: TRBJ2-7; d_gene: TRBD1; CDR3aa: CASSENPGQGLSYEQYF; CDR3nt: TGTGCCAGCAGTGAGAACCCCGGACAGGGCCTCTCCTACGAGCAGTACTTC
abundance: .; v_gene: TRBV30; j_gene: TRBJ2-2; d_gene: TRBD1; CDR3aa: CAWEPTGSTGELFF; CDR3nt: TGTGCCTGGGAGCCGACAGGGTCCACCGGGGAGCTGTTTTTT
abundance: .; v_gene: TRBV29-1; j_gene: TRBJ2-1; d_gene: .; CDR3aa: CSVENNEQFF; CDR3nt: TGCAGCGTTGAAAACAATGAGCAGTTCTTC
abundance: .; v_gene: TRBV11-2; j_gene: TRBJ1-2; d_gene: .; CDR3aa: CASSSLKAGRPNYGYTF; CDR3nt: TGTGCCAGCAGCTCTTTAAAAGCGGGACGACCGAACTATGGCTACACCTTC
abundance: .; v_gene: TRBV7-2; j_gene: TRBJ1-5; d_gene: .; CDR3aa: CASSLLGLSSWGNQPQHF; CDR3nt: TGTGCCAGCAGCTTACTGGGCTTATCTTCCTGGGGCAATCAGCCCCAGCATTTT
abundance: .; v_gene: TRBV27; j_gene: TRBJ2-3; d_gene: .; CDR3aa: CASSLDTRTDTQYF; CDR3nt: TGTGCCAGCAGTTTGGACACACGCACAGATACGCAGTATTTT
abundance: once; v_gene: TRBV27; j_gene: TRBJ2-7; d_gene: .; CDR3aa: CASSPSYGPAYEQYF; CDR3nt: TGTGCCAGCAGTCCTAGTTACGGGCCAGCCTACGAGCAGTACTTC
abundance: .; v_gene: TRBV11-3; j_gene: TRBJ1-5; d_gene: TRBD1; CDR3aa: CASSPTGAQNNSNQPQHF; CDR3nt: TGTGCCAGCAGCCCGACAGGGGCGCAGAATAATAGCAATCAGCCCCAGCATTTT
abundance: .; v_gene: TRBV9; j_gene: TRBJ2-7; d_gene: TRBD2; CDR3aa: CASSVELAGGDEQYF; CDR3nt: TGTGCCAGCAGCGTAGAATTAGCGGGAGGGGACGAGCAGTACTTC
abundance: .; v_gene: TRBV9; j_gene: TRBJ1-1; d_gene: .; CDR3aa: CASSVGDGPTEAFF; CDR3nt: TGTGCCAGCAGCGTAGGGGACGGTCCCACTGAAGCTTTCTTT